Presented here are 24 T cell receptor beta chains from one specimen sequenced in a study of CD8 T cells in Susac syndrome. Reverse transcription of 0.5 to 1 ug RNA was performed with random hexamers. In TCRdb, the immunoSEQ multiplex PCR reads were re-called with MiXCR into one record per CDR3 protein. The table has 130,000 to 150,000 distinct CDR3 sequences, 85% to 95% seen once. Sequencing was performed on CD8+ T cells from PBMCs. The receptors originated from a human donor in good health.

The rearrangement uses TRBV27 and TRBJ2-5; 7 nucleotides line up with TRBD1. The V and J ends lost 6 bases and 5 bases, in that order; junction bases with no gene match: 6. The CDR3 covers 13 residues. In germline, CDR1 is MNHEY, CDR2 SMNVEV (reference sequence). CDR3 bases: TGTGCCAGCAGGGCGACAGGGCGGGAGACCCAGTACTTC. Translating it yields CASRATGRETQYF.

The rearrangement uses TRBV29-1 and TRBJ2-3, with D uncertain. V dropped 2 bases and J dropped 2 bases, with 8 bases sitting between them. This CDR3 region has 13 residues. Germline CDR1 SQVTM, CDR2 ANQGSEA. The CDR3 sequence: CSVERPSTDTQYF. The CDR3, as DNA: TGCAGCGTTGAACGACCTTCCACAGATACGCAGTATTTT.

This clonotype is a singleton in its sample. This chain links TRBV19 with TRBJ2-1, with TRBD1 matching over 8 bases. In germline, CDR1 is LNHDA, CDR2 SQIVND (reference sequence). V gave up 5 bases and J gave up 4 bases; unmatched junction bases: 7. The CDR3 extends over 15 amino acids. CDR3: CASSFGQGSYNEQFF. The DNA for the CDR3 is TGTGCCAGTAGTTTTGGACAGGGATCGTACAATGAGCAGTTCTTC.

The chain uses TRBV27 and TRBJ2-5, with 7 bases identical to TRBD1. Trimming took 6 bases from V and 0 from J; bases not matched to a gene: 10. The V gene's germline CDR1 is MNHEY and CDR2 SMNVEV (reference sequence). This CDR3 spans 16 amino acids. This chain's CDR3 is CASSPGQTKYQETQYF. CDR3 DNA sequence: TGTGCCAGCAGCCCGGGACAGACCAAGTACCAAGAGACCCAGTACTTC.

This clonotype showed up just a few times. This chain uses TRBV27 with TRBJ2-7, with 10 nucleotides matching TRBD2. The V and J ends lost 4 bases and 3 bases, in that order; junction bases with no gene match: 3. Looked up from germline, CDR1 is MNHEY and CDR2 is SMNVEV (reference sequence). The CDR3 runs to 14 residues. The CDR3 DNA follows: TGTGCCAGCAGTTCGGGACTAGCGAGCTACGAGCAGTACTTC. Protein product: CASSSGLASYEQYF.

The chain is built from TRBV24-1 and TRBJ2-1, with 7 nucleotides matching TRBD1. V shed 2 bases and J 4 bases; nucleotides not matched to a gene: 1. Germline V CDR1 and CDR2: KGHDR, SFDVKD. The CDR3 covers 14 residues. CDR3 DNA: TGTGCCACCAGTGATTCGACAGGGTACAATGAGCAGTTCTTC. The encoded protein is CATSDSTGYNEQFF.

The chain recombines TRBV28 with TRBJ1-2; D gene ambiguous. The CDR3 length is 13 residues. Germline assignment: CDR1 MDHEN and CDR2 SYDVKM. V lost 2 bases and J lost 10, with 14 bases in between. The CDR3: CASSLGRGRDYTF. The CDR3 DNA reads TGTGCCAGCAGTTTAGGACGGGGTCGGGACTACACCTTC.

V is TRBV28 and J is TRBJ2-7; D could derive from TRBD1 or TRBD2 (5 bases each). CDR3 length: 14 amino acids. Germline V gives CDR1 MDHEN, CDR2 SYDVKM. Trimming took off 10 bases at V and 0 bases at J, with 16 bases between the two ends. The CDR3 coding sequence is TGTGCCACCCTACTAGACAGCCCCTCCTACGAGCAGTACTTC. Amino acid sequence: CATLLDSPSYEQYF.

The V and J genes are TRBV7-9 and TRBJ2-7; tentatively, D is TRBD2 (5 bases). From germline, CDR1 is SEHNR and CDR2 FQNEAQ (reference sequence). This CDR3 is built from 13 residues. The V and J ends lost 5 bases and 3 bases respectively, with 11 bases between them. The CDR3: CASSHLALYEQYF. The DNA of the CDR3 is TGTGCCAGCAGCCACCTAGCCCTCTACGAGCAGTACTTC.

The V gene is TRBV20-1, the J gene TRBJ1-3; 9 bases are shared with TRBD1. The CDR3 covers 15 residues. Germline V gene sequence: CDR1 DFQATT, CDR2 SNEGSKA (reference sequence). The V gene end was trimmed by 6 bases and the J gene end by 2 bases; junction bases not matched to a gene: 8. The CDR3 sequence: CSAEGDRDPGNTIYF. The CDR3 bases are TGCAGTGCCGAAGGGGACAGGGATCCTGGAAACACCATATATTTT.

This clonotype appeared once. This sequence joins TRBV30 and TRBJ1-2, with D unclear. The germline V and J ends were trimmed by 4 bases and 1 base, with 16 bases remaining between them. Germline V gene sequence: CDR1 GTSNPN, CDR2 SVGIG (reference sequence). This CDR3 comprises 15 residues. CDR3 DNA sequence: TGTGCCTGGACCCAACGTTGGGAGTTTAACTATGGCTACACCTTC. Protein: CAWTQRWEFNYGYTF.

This chain connects TRBV19 to TRBJ1-1; D might be TRBD1 (6 bases). The CDR3 runs to 13 residues. CDR1 and CDR2 (germline): LNHDA, SQIVND (reference sequence). V lost 1 base, J lost 4 bases, and 7 bases lay in between. CDR3 nucleotide sequence: TGTGCCAGTAGTATAGGCAGGGGCACTGAAGCTTTCTTT. It translates to CASSIGRGTEAFF.

The chain employs TRBV29-1 and TRBJ2-2; D call uncertain. Trimming left V 4 bases short and J 4 bases short, with 10 bases between. CDR1 is SQVTM and CDR2 is ANQGSEA in the germline V gene. This CDR3 spans 13 amino acids. The CDR3 DNA is TGCAGCGTTGTTCGGCCCAGCACCGGGGAGCTGTTTTTT. As protein: CSVVRPSTGELFF.

The chain links TRBV29-1 to TRBJ2-2; D uncertain. Trimming pared 8 bases from V and 6 bases from J, leaving 13 bases between. The V gene's germline CDR1 is SQVTM and CDR2 ANQGSEA. The CDR3 is 12 amino acids. CDR3 sequence (DNA): TGCAGCATCCCTTTAAGAGCCGGGGAGCTGTTTTTT. It codes for CSIPLRAGELFF.

This chain links TRBV15 with TRBJ1-1; D not resolved. The CDR3 loop spans 14 amino acids. Germline CDR1 is LNHNV and CDR2 is YYDKDF (reference sequence). Trimming removed 0 bases at V and 4 bases at J, with 9 bases between. This CDR3 reads CATSRDQGSTEAFF. The CDR3 nucleotides are TGTGCCACCAGCAGAGATCAAGGGTCCACTGAAGCTTTCTTT.

The chain carries TRBV15 and TRBJ2-5, with 9 bases lining up with TRBD1. The CDR3 is made up of 14 amino acids. Germline V lookup: CDR1 LNHNV, CDR2 YYDKDF (reference sequence). V was clipped by 7 bases and J by 2 bases; unmatched bases: 5. CDR3 DNA sequence: TGTGCCACCAACCTCGGGACAGGGCAAGAGACCCAGTACTTC. This codes for CATNLGTGQETQYF.

The chain has TRBV20-1 and TRBJ2-1; D is undetermined. This CDR3 spans 14 amino acids. Trimming took 3 bases from V and 1 from J, leaving 10 bases between them. Germline V CDR1 and CDR2: DFQATT, SNEGSKA (reference sequence). The CDR3 nucleotides are TGCAGTGCTAGTAAGCGCCGTTCCTACAATGAGCAGTTCTTC. Amino acids: CSASKRRSYNEQFF.

V usage is TRBV30 and J usage is TRBJ2-5; unclear D gene. Germline V gene lookup returns CDR1 GTSNPN and CDR2 SVGIG (reference sequence). The V gene lost 3 bases and the J gene lost 0 bases, with 11 bases spanning the gap. The CDR3 is 14 residues long. CDR3 nucleotides: TGTGCCTGGAGCGAGGCGGTCTACCAAGAGACCCAGTACTTC. Residues: CAWSEAVYQETQYF.

CDR3: CASSFGSAGNTIYF. CDR3 coding DNA: TGTGCCAGCAGCTTCGGTTCGGCTGGAAACACCATATATTTT. The chain employs TRBV5-6 and TRBJ1-3; D not resolved. From germline, CDR1 is SGHDT and CDR2 YYEEEE. V was pared by 2 bases and J by 2 bases, with 8 bases between. This CDR3 spans 14 amino acids.

The chain recombines TRBV29-1 with TRBJ2-7; a weak D match, TRBD1 (6 bases). The length of the CDR3 is 16 residues. With 2 bases removed from V and 3 bases from J, the gap between germline ends came to 20 bases. CDR1 SQVTM and CDR2 ANQGSEA come from the germline V gene. In nucleotides, the CDR3 is TGCAGCGTTGAATTCGTGGACAGTCCTTTTGACTACGAGCAGTACTTC. It yields the protein CSVEFVDSPFDYEQYF.

J is TRBJ2-3 and V is TRBV28; 7 nucleotides align to TRBD2. Germline V CDR1 and CDR2: MDHEN, SYDVKM. V shed 6 bases, J shed 5 bases, and the junction held 8 bases outside the gene matches. The CDR3 contains 14 residues. CDR3 amino acids: CASSSGRGLDTQYF. The CDR3 region has the DNA TGTGCCAGCAGCTCGGGGCGGGGGTTAGATACGCAGTATTTT.

The chain has TRBV28 and TRBJ2-7, with D perhaps matching TRBD1 (6 bases). Trimming cost V 8 bases and J 8 bases, with 25 bases left between them. Germline assignment: CDR1 MDHEN and CDR2 SYDVKM. The CDR3 length is 15 residues. DNA for the CDR3: TGTGCCAGCTCTCATATTTTCGTAGGGGGAAAACAGCAGTACTTC. This codes for CASSHIFVGGKQQYF. Full variable domain (rest looked up from reference TRBV28 and TRBJ2-7): DVKVTQSSRYLVKRTGEKVFLECVQDMDHENMFWYRQDPGLGLRLIYFSYDVKMKEKGDIPEGYSVSREKKERFSLILESASTNQTSMYLCASSHIFVGGKQQYFGPGTRLTVT.

The rearrangement links TRBV5-4 to TRBJ2-7; D gene ambiguous. This CDR3 has 14 amino acids. V gave up 5 bases and J gave up 7 bases, with 19 bases separating them. CDR1 is SGHNT and CDR2 is YYREEE in the germline V gene (reference sequence). The CDR3 DNA reads as TGTGCCAGCAGTCAACACGACAATCCTAGGGAGCAGTACTTC. Its protein is CASSQHDNPREQYF.

The genes are TRBV30 and TRBJ1-2, with TRBD1 matching 9 bases. Germline assignment: CDR1 GTSNPN and CDR2 SVGIG (reference sequence). The V gene end was trimmed by 5 bases and the J gene end by 5 bases; junction bases not matched to a gene: 6. The CDR3 is 13 amino acids. The DNA for the CDR3 is TGTGCCTGGGGAACAGGGGGCGTTTATGGCTACACCTTC. The encoded protein is CAWGTGGVYGYTF. The complete variable domain, with remaining parts taken from reference TRBV30 and TRBJ1-2, reads SQTIHQWPATLVQPVGSPLSLECTVEGTSNPNLYWYRQAAGRGLQLLFYSVGIGQISSEVPQNLSASRPQDRQFILSSKKLLLSDSGFYLCAWGTGGVYGYTFGSGTRLTVV.